These 20 T cell receptor beta chains were all obtained from the same sample, sequenced in a study of T cells in Graves' hyperthyroidism and ophthalmopathy. RNA transcripts served as the template for amplifying TCR beta CDR3 regions. The HTBI primer set drove a first-round RT-PCR of the TCR CDR3. TCRdb processed the multiplex PCR reads anew with MiXCR; each CDR3 protein has one entry. The sample consists of a few hundred thousand distinct CDR3 sequences, roughly a fifth of them appearing once. Sequencing was carried out using blood. The receptor source for this set is a man aged 45-60 years with Graves' ophthalmopathy.

This clonotype has only a few counts. The V call is TRBV7-3, the J call TRBJ2-1; 7 nucleotides align to TRBD2. This CDR3 spans 16 amino acids. CDR1 is SGHTA and CDR2 is FQGTGA in the germline V gene. Trimming cost V 3 bases and J 3 bases; bases outside gene matches: 8. The CDR3 DNA reads TGTGCCAGCAGCTTGGGCGGGAGTGGTTTCTACAATGAGCAGTTCTTC. Protein: CASSLGGSGFYNEQFF.

V gene TRBV6-5 combines with J gene TRBJ2-1; D gene uncertain. V was trimmed by 7 bases and J by 0 bases, leaving 7 bases between them. CDR3 length: 13 amino acids. Germline lookup yields CDR1 MNHEY and CDR2 SVGAGI. The CDR3 loop reads CASTFGSYNEQFF. DNA for the CDR3: TGTGCCAGCACGTTCGGCTCCTACAATGAGCAGTTCTTC.

This clonotype was counted between two and nine times. The chain uses TRBV20-1 and TRBJ2-1; TRBD2 aligns across 7 bases. Unmatched junction bases numbered 12, after V lost 2 bases and J lost 8 bases. Germline loops: CDR1 DFQATT, CDR2 SNEGSKA (reference sequence). The CDR3 consists of 15 residues. CDR3: CSARQRTGLGDEQFF. CDR3 sequence (DNA): TGCAGTGCTAGACAGCGGACCGGACTAGGGGATGAGCAGTTCTTC.

This clonotype was observed a handful of times. The rearrangement links TRBV18 to TRBJ2-2; 10 positions match TRBD1. With V trimmed by 3 bases and J by 3 bases, 7 bases remained unmatched. CDR3 length: 17 residues. The germline gives CDR1 KGHSH, CDR2 LQKENI. CDR3 amino acids: CASSPFAGTGDTGELFF. The CDR3 region has the DNA TGTGCCAGCTCACCGTTTGCTGGGACAGGGGACACCGGGGAGCTGTTTTTT.

This clonotype was seen at least ten times. This rearrangement joins TRBV3-1 to TRBJ1-6, with 9 bases aligning to TRBD1. The V gene end was trimmed by 5 bases and the J gene end by 5 bases; junction bases not matched to a gene: 4. The CDR3 loop spans 15 amino acids. Germline V CDR1 and CDR2: LGHDT, YNNKEL (reference sequence). CDR3 in DNA: TGTGCCAGCAGCGTCCGGGACAGGGATAATTCACCCCTCCACTTT. It specifies CASSVRDRDNSPLHF.

CDR3 in DNA: TGTGCCAGTAAAGACAGGGGGGGAGGCACAGATACGCAGTATTTT. Its protein product is CASKDRGGGTDTQYF. This chain uses TRBV2 with TRBJ2-3, with 9 positions matching TRBD1. V shed 9 bases, J shed 1 base, and the junction held 8 bases outside the gene matches. There are 15 residues in the CDR3. Germline-derived CDR1 and CDR2 are SNHLY and FYNNEI.

This clonotype was seen at least ten times. The chain has TRBV29-1 and TRBJ2-7; 9 nucleotides align to TRBD2. The V gene end was trimmed by 4 bases and the J gene end by 2 bases; junction bases not matched to a gene: 9. The CDR3 contains 15 residues. CDR1 and CDR2 (germline): SQVTM, ANQGSEA. CDR3 nucleotides: TGCAGCGTTGTGCCTAGCGGGAAACCTACCTACGAGCAGTACTTC. It is translated as CSVVPSGKPTYEQYF.

The chain joins TRBV20-1 to TRBJ2-7; TRBD2 matches 7 bases. The CDR3 loop spans 16 amino acids. Trimming removed 4 bases from V and 2 bases from J; junction bases left unmatched: 14. Germline V gene lookup returns CDR1 DFQATT and CDR2 SNEGSKA (reference sequence). CDR3: CSAKDPRAGPPYEQYF. DNA for the CDR3: TGCAGTGCTAAAGATCCGCGAGCGGGGCCCCCCTACGAGCAGTACTTC.

The chain joins TRBV7-2 to TRBJ2-3; D gene uncertain. Germline V CDR1 and CDR2: SGHTA, FQGNSA. V lost 5 bases, J lost 2 bases, and 11 bases lay in between. The CDR3 length is 14 residues. The CDR3 nucleotides are TGTGCCAGCAGCCCCGAACCCAACACAGATACGCAGTATTTT. Translation gives CASSPEPNTDTQYF.

Many counts were recorded for this clonotype. The V gene is TRBV9, the J gene TRBJ2-3; 7 nucleotides match TRBD2. V gave up 0 bases and J gave up 3 bases; unmatched junction bases: 4. The CDR3 spans 15 residues. In germline, CDR1 is SGDLS, CDR2 YYNGEE. CDR3 coding DNA: TGTGCCAGCAGCGTAGGCGGGAGTAGGACAGATACGCAGTATTTT. Protein: CASSVGGSRTDTQYF.

Many counts were recorded for this clonotype. The rearrangement links TRBV7-9 to TRBJ2-7; D is possibly TRBD1 (5 bases). CDR3 length equals 14 residues. Germline V gives CDR1 SEHNR, CDR2 FQNEAQ (reference sequence). V lost 1 base and J 2 bases, leaving 9 bases between the germline ends. Written as DNA, the CDR3 is TGTGCCAGCAGCTTAGGGACGGACACCTACGAGCAGTACTTC. Amino acids: CASSLGTDTYEQYF.

This chain's CDR3 is CASSFAGGPSNEQFF. In nucleotides, the CDR3 is TGTGCCAGCAGCTTTGCGGGAGGGCCATCCAATGAGCAGTTCTTC. The chain links TRBV7-6 to TRBJ2-1, with 9 bases that match TRBD2. The CDR3 spans 15 residues. The germline V gene encodes CDR1 SGHVS and CDR2 FNYEAQ. V shed 3 bases, J shed 6 bases, and the junction held 6 bases outside the gene matches.

This clonotype was observed at least ten times. This chain connects TRBV28 to TRBJ2-3, with a tentative D call TRBD1 (6 bases). CDR1 MDHEN and CDR2 SYDVKM come from the germline V gene. V gave up 3 bases and J gave up 0 bases, with 16 bases separating them. The CDR3 runs to 17 residues. CDR3 nucleotide sequence: TGTGCCAGCAGTTTTGGGGGAAGGGACACTAGCACAGATACGCAGTATTTT. Translation: CASSFGGRDTSTDTQYF.

This clonotype was detected many times. The chain has TRBV7-2 and TRBJ1-2; D remains unclear. Per the germline V gene, CDR1 is SGHTA and CDR2 is FQGNSA. This CDR3 is built from 13 residues. V was shortened by 4 bases and J by 4 bases, with 10 bases between the two germline ends. The CDR3: CASSSKNGYGYTF. DNA of the CDR3: TGTGCCAGCAGCTCCAAGAACGGCTATGGCTACACCTTC.

This clonotype occurred many times. V and J are TRBV6-1 and TRBJ1-1; D gene uncertain. The V gene's germline CDR1 is MNHNS and CDR2 SASEGT. The CDR3 is 14 amino acids. The V end was cut by 6 bases, the J end by 1 base, with 12 bases between. CDR3 loop: CASRGGGRNTEAFF. For the CDR3, the DNA is TGTGCCAGCAGGGGCGGAGGAAGGAACACTGAAGCTTTCTTT.

V gene TRBV24-1 combines with J gene TRBJ2-3; 11 nucleotides agree with TRBD2. The V and J ends lost 5 bases and 3 bases, in that order; junction bases with no gene match: 3. The germline CDR1 and CDR2 sequences are KGHDR and SFDVKD. This CDR3 region has 15 residues. The CDR3, as DNA: TGTGCCACCAGTGGGCGGACTAGCGGGACAGATACGCAGTATTTT. Amino acids: CATSGRTSGTDTQYF.

CDR3 protein: CASSTGGITDTQYF. DNA for the CDR3: TGTGCCAGCAGCACAGGGGGTATCACAGATACGCAGTATTTT. The chain links TRBV11-1 to TRBJ2-3, with 8 bases that match TRBD1. CDR1 and CDR2 (germline): SGHAT, FQDESV (reference sequence). The CDR3 has 14 residues. The V gene end was trimmed by 5 bases and the J gene end by 2 bases; junction bases not matched to a gene: 3.

As DNA, the CDR3 is TGCAGCGCTGGAGGCTGGGACAGAGGGGGAGAGACCCAGTACTTC. As protein: CSAGGWDRGGETQYF. The rearrangement uses TRBV29-1 and TRBJ2-5; 7 bases are a match to TRBD1. Germline values: CDR1 SQVTM, CDR2 ANQGSEA. The length of the CDR3 is 15 residues. The V and J ends lost 7 bases and 4 bases, in that order; junction bases with no gene match: 15.

This clonotype was counted many times. This chain uses TRBV5-1 with TRBJ2-7; 7 bases match TRBD1. Germline V gene data show CDR1 as SGHRS and CDR2 as YFSETQ. This CDR3 region has 15 residues. With 4 bases clipped from V and 5 bases from J, the junction kept 12 bases outside the gene matches. The CDR3 loop reads CASSPRTGPTNEQYF. CDR3 coding DNA: TGCGCCAGCAGCCCCCGGACAGGCCCCACTAACGAGCAGTACTTC.

In its sample, this clonotype was seen many times. The rearrangement joins TRBV2 to TRBJ1-5; 8 nucleotides align to TRBD1. With 7 bases clipped from V and 4 bases from J, the junction kept 6 bases outside the gene matches. CDR1 and CDR2 (germline): SNHLY, FYNNEI. The CDR3 is made up of 14 amino acids. Here the CDR3 DNA reads TGTGCCAGCAAAAAGACAGGGGTGAATCAGCCCCAGCATTTT. Translated, it gives CASKKTGVNQPQHF.